What follows are 19 T cell receptor beta chains derived from one specimen sequenced in a study of blood T cell repertoires in COVID-19. Measured with immunoSEQ multiplex PCR; TCRdb has only the in-frame clones, and not every one. Here the sample spans approximately 350,000 clones, 75% to 90% being singletons. Sequenced: PBMCs or T cells enriched from blood (not recorded which). Every receptor here comes from a woman aged 50 to 60 who had recovered from COVID-19.

Comment on this clone: One end of the junction is discordant with germline, which a read error may explain. The chain combines TRBV3-1 (or the pseudogene TRBV3-2) with TRBJ1-2, with TRBD1 as a possible D gene (6 bases). This CDR3 comprises 14 residues. Germline-derived CDR1 and CDR2 are LGHDT and YNNKEL (reference sequence). DNA for the CDR3: TGTGCCAGCAGCCTTCAGGGGTATAACAATGGCTACACCTTC. Residues: CASSLQGYNNGYTF.

This clone was detected only once. The chain employs TRBV5-1 and TRBJ2-3, with TRBD2 matching over 15 bases. The V segment lost 0 bases and the J segment 6 bases; nucleotides outside the gene matches: 5. The CDR3 is 17 amino acids. Germline loops: CDR1 SGHRS, CDR2 YFSETQ. As DNA, the CDR3 is TGCGCCAGCAGCTTGGCGGGGACTAGCGGGAGGTCGGATACGCAGTATTTT. The encoded protein is CASSLAGTSGRSDTQYF.

The chain links TRBV5-1 to TRBJ1-1; D uncertain. V gave up 4 bases and J gave up 1 base, with 17 bases separating them. Germline V gene data show CDR1 as SGHRS and CDR2 as YFSETQ. The CDR3 is made up of 16 amino acids. The CDR3 region is CASSGSGSPGNTEAFF. The CDR3 DNA follows: TGCGCCAGCAGCGGGAGTGGCAGCCCTGGGAACACTGAAGCTTTCTTT.

On this clone itself: This may be a read error: a much more frequent sequence differs by one nucleotide. The same CDR3 can be traced to other DNA sequences in this sample. V gene TRBV5-1 combines with J gene TRBJ1-1, with D tentatively TRBD1 (6 bases). This CDR3 spans 15 amino acids. With 1 base removed from V and 1 base from J, the gap between germline ends came to 11 bases. Germline-derived CDR1 and CDR2 are SGHRS and YFSETQ. CDR3 protein: CASSLYQGSNTEAFF. CDR3 coding DNA: TGCGCCAGCAGCTTGTATCAGGGGTCGAACACTGAAGCTTTCTTT. Based on the CDR3 plus reference TRBV5-1 and TRBJ1-1, the full variable domain is KAGVTQTPRYLIKTRGQQVTLSCSPISGHRSVSWYQQTPGQGLQFLFEYFSETQRNKGNFPGRFSGRQFSNSRSEMNVSTLELGDSALYLCASSLYQGSNTEAFFGQGTRLTVV.

The chain recombines TRBV19 with TRBJ2-3, with 7 bases aligning to TRBD1. The germline V gene has CDR1 LNHDA and CDR2 SQIVND (reference sequence). The CDR3 spans 16 residues. The ends lost 3 bases at V and 2 bases at J; junction bases unmatched: 8. DNA of the CDR3: TGTGCCAGTAGTATCCCCCAGGGGGATTCCACAGATACGCAGTATTTT. Translation gives CASSIPQGDSTDTQYF. Drawing the rest from reference TRBV19 and TRBJ2-3, the complete variable domain is DGGITQSPKYLFRKEGQNVTLSCEQNLNHDAMYWYRQDPGQGLRLIYYSQIVNDFQKGDIAEGYSVSREKKESFPLTVTSAQKNPTAFYLCASSIPQGDSTDTQYFGPGTRLTVL.

This chain connects TRBV19 to TRBJ1-6; possible D gene TRBD1, 6 bases. The CDR3 is 15 residues long. Per the germline V gene, CDR1 is LNHDA and CDR2 is SQIVND (reference sequence). V was trimmed by 4 bases and J by 10 bases, leaving 17 bases between them. The CDR3 DNA sequence: TGTGCCAGTAGTACCCCGGCCCTGGGGGCCTCACCCCTCCACTTT. This gives the protein CASSTPALGASPLHF.

The gene calls are TRBV11-3 and TRBJ1-4; TRBD1 matches 8 bases. Germline V gene lookup returns CDR1 SGHNT and CDR2 YENEEA. This CDR3 has 15 residues. V trimming: 4 bases; J trimming: 2 bases; junction bases outside the gene matches: 3. The DNA for the CDR3 is TGTGCCAGCAGCTCCAGGGGGCTGACTAATGAAAAACTGTTTTTT. This encodes CASSSRGLTNEKLFF. Combining the CDR3 with reference TRBV11-3 and TRBJ1-4 gives the whole variable domain EAGVVQSPRYKIIEKKQPVAFWCNPISGHNTLYWYLQNLGQGPELLIRYENEEAVDDSQLPKDRFSAERLKGVDSTLKIQPAELGDSAVYLCASSSRGLTNEKLFFGSGTQLSVL.

The V gene is TRBV7-2, the J gene TRBJ1-6, with D uncertain. Deletions cut 0 bases from V and 10 bases from J, with 13 bases between. Germline CDR1 SGHTA, CDR2 FQGNSA. The CDR3 has 15 residues. CDR3 sequence: CASSLAGTGNSPLHF. The CDR3 DNA reads as TGTGCCAGCAGCTTAGCAGGAACGGGGAACTCACCCCTCCACTTT.

This sequence joins TRBV30 and TRBJ1-5; D is unresolved. V lost 0 bases and J 7 bases, leaving 10 bases between the germline ends. This CDR3 spans 13 amino acids. Germline CDR1 reads GTSNPN; CDR2 reads SVGIG (reference sequence). The DNA for the CDR3 is TGTGCCTGGAGTGTCGGGTTAGACCAGCCCCAGCATTTT. It yields the protein CAWSVGLDQPQHF.

As for this clone: In the same sample, other DNA sequences code for this CDR3. The rearrangement joins TRBV19 to TRBJ1-6; D is undetermined. V lost 4 bases and J 0 bases, leaving 4 bases between the germline ends. Looked up from germline, CDR1 is LNHDA and CDR2 is SQIVND (reference sequence). The CDR3 spans 14 residues. In DNA, the CDR3 is TGTGCCAGTAGTACTAGCTCCTATAATTCACCCCTCCACTTT. It encodes CASSTSSYNSPLHF.

V gene TRBV27 combines with J gene TRBJ1-3; TRBD1 matches at 7 bases. This CDR3 is 15 amino acids long. Per germline, CDR1 MNHEY and CDR2 SMNVEV (reference sequence). V was clipped by 5 bases and J by 4 bases; unmatched bases: 8. CDR3 protein: CASSIQGSSGNTIYF. The CDR3 nucleotides are TGTGCCAGCAGTATACAGGGGTCTTCCGGAAACACCATATATTTT.

The genes are TRBV28 and TRBJ1-4, with 10 bases lining up with TRBD1. The ends lost 8 bases at V and 0 bases at J; junction bases unmatched: 3. The CDR3 is 15 amino acids. Germline V gives CDR1 MDHEN, CDR2 SYDVKM. The CDR3 sequence is CASSGQGATNEKLFF. The CDR3 region has the DNA TGTGCCAGCTCCGGACAGGGGGCAACTAATGAAAAACTGTTTTTT.

The chain has TRBV18 and TRBJ1-3; a weak D match, TRBD1 (6 bases). V was cut by 3 bases and J by 3 bases, with 12 bases left in between. Germline V gene lookup returns CDR1 KGHSH and CDR2 LQKENI. This CDR3 is 15 amino acids long. As DNA, the CDR3 is TGTGCCAGCTCACCCGCGGACAGCTATGGAAACACCATATATTTT. It is translated as CASSPADSYGNTIYF.

V and J are TRBV6-2 or TRBV6-3 and TRBJ2-1, with 12 bases lining up with TRBD2. V trimming: 5 bases; J trimming: 8 bases; junction bases outside the gene matches: 10. This CDR3 comprises 16 residues. Germline V gives CDR1 MNHEY, CDR2 SVGEGT. This CDR3 is CASSRRTLAGGHEQFF. Here the CDR3 DNA reads TGTGCCAGCAGTCGGCGAACCCTAGCGGGGGGGCATGAGCAGTTCTTC.

This clone was counted a single time. Written as DNA, the CDR3 is TGCGCCAGCAGCCAGACCGGGACAGCCAACTATGGCTACACCTTC. The encoded protein is CASSQTGTANYGYTF. The rearrangement joins TRBV4-1 to TRBJ1-2; 7 bases map to TRBD1. After removal of 3 bases from V and 2 bases from J, the junction contained 6 bases not matched to a gene. The CDR3 totals 15 residues. CDR1 and CDR2 from the germline V gene are MGHRA and YSYEKL.

The V call is TRBV7-2, the J call TRBJ1-6, with D unresolved. V was trimmed by 2 bases and J by 5 bases, leaving 4 bases between them. Germline V gene sequence: CDR1 SGHTA, CDR2 FQGNSA. The CDR3 is 13 residues long. Here the CDR3 reads CASSLFNNSPLHF. In DNA form, the CDR3 reads TGTGCCAGCAGCTTATTTAATAATTCACCCCTCCACTTT.

The chain uses TRBV6-5 and TRBJ2-1; no firm D call. This CDR3 spans 15 amino acids. Germline assignment: CDR1 MNHEY and CDR2 SVGAGI. Trimming pared 2 bases from V and 0 bases from J, leaving 8 bases between. CDR3 sequence reads: CASSYSPSSYNEQFF. The CDR3 nucleotides are TGTGCCAGCAGTTACAGTCCCAGCTCCTACAATGAGCAGTTCTTC.

The rearrangement joins TRBV12-3 or TRBV12-4 to TRBJ2-5, with TRBD1 as a possible D gene (6 bases). Trimming took 4 bases from V and 3 from J, leaving 6 bases between them. The CDR3 consists of 12 residues. DNA for the CDR3: TGTGCCAGCAGTTCAGGGGAAGAGACCCAGTACTTC. Translating gives CASSSGEETQYF.

This clone was observed once. This chain uses TRBV18 with TRBJ1-6; D is undetermined. CDR3 length: 11 amino acids. The V gene lost 8 bases and the J gene lost 14 bases, with 13 bases spanning the gap. Germline V lookup: CDR1 KGHSH, CDR2 LQKENI. The CDR3 reads CASPPSRALHF. Written as DNA, the CDR3 is TGTGCCAGCCCCCCCTCTCGGGCCCTCCACTTT.